What follows are 14 T cell receptor beta chains derived from one specimen sequenced in a study of regulatory T cells in long-lasting Graves disease. For TCR beta, libraries came from iRepertoire HTBI primers and Arm-PCR of CDR3 regions. TCRdb fed the multiplex PCR reads into MiXCR, producing one record per CDR3 protein. The sample holds around 450,000 distinct CDR3 sequences, 15% seen once. Time point reported: newly diagnosed GD, antithyroid drugs for less than 3 months. The TCR library was made from RNA extracted from PBMCs. This sample was also put to use in a study of T cells in Graves' hyperthyroidism and ophthalmopathy.

Source: peripheral blood mononuclear cells (PBMCs), taken at new diagnosis, from a patient treated with antithyroid drugs. The receptors shown here come from a woman aged 30 to 39 with Graves disease.

This clonotype was observed a handful of times. V usage is TRBV7-8 and J usage is TRBJ2-7, with 12 bases that match TRBD1. Germline loops: CDR1 SGHVS, CDR2 FQNEAQ. J lost 2 bases, V lost 2 bases, and 10 bases had no gene match. The CDR3 sequence is 18 residues long. CDR3 sequence (DNA): TGTGCCAGCAGCTTATCGAGTTCGGGACAGGGGGCCGCCTACGAGCAGTACTTC. Its translation is CASSLSSSGQGAAYEQYF.

This clonotype was found many times. The V gene is TRBV28, the J gene TRBJ2-7; 8 bases are shared with TRBD1. This CDR3 contains 16 residues. The V gene's germline CDR1 is MDHEN and CDR2 SYDVKM. The ends lost 5 bases at V and 3 bases at J; junction bases unmatched: 12. The CDR3 DNA follows: TGTGCCAGCAGTCCCCCCCCGGACAGGGAAATCTACGAGCAGTACTTC. Protein: CASSPPPDREIYEQYF.

There are a few counts of this clonotype. The chain is built from TRBV12-3 or TRBV12-4 and TRBJ2-1; TRBD2 agrees at 9 bases. This CDR3 has 15 residues. After removal of 7 bases from V and 6 bases from J, the junction contained 10 bases not matched to a gene. The CDR3 region has the DNA TGTGCCAGCACCCCAAATAGCGGGAGTGGCAATGAGCAGTTCTTC. It is translated as CASTPNSGSGNEQFF.

This clonotype was found a few times. The chain recombines TRBV10-3 with TRBJ2-7; perhaps D is TRBD1 or TRBD2 (6 bases each). CDR1 is ENHRY, CDR2 SYGVKD, per germline. The CDR3 is 16 amino acids. V lost 3 bases and J 2 bases, leaving 17 bases between the germline ends. CDR3 DNA sequence: TGTGCCATCAGTGAAAGAATGGGGGGCGCGGCCTACGAGCAGTACTTC. Translation gives CAISERMGGAAYEQYF.

This clonotype appeared many times. The chain employs TRBV11-2 and TRBJ2-2; D may be TRBD1 (6 bases). Trimming pared 5 bases from V and 2 bases from J, leaving 9 bases between. The CDR3 spans 14 residues. Per the germline V gene, CDR1 is SGHAT and CDR2 is FQNNGV. The CDR3 DNA reads as TGTGCCAGCAGCCCGGGACAAAACACCGGGGAGCTGTTTTTT. Translating it yields CASSPGQNTGELFF.

This clonotype has only a few counts. The chain joins TRBV4-1 to TRBJ1-3, with a weak D call TRBD1 (5 bases). The CDR3 covers 18 residues. The V gene lost 7 bases and the J gene lost 0 bases, with 22 bases spanning the gap. Germline V gene data show CDR1 as MGHRA and CDR2 as YSYEKL. The CDR3 loop is CASTRLPTALDSGNTIYF. The CDR3, as DNA: TGCGCCAGCACCCGGCTCCCGACAGCTCTGGACTCTGGAAACACCATATATTTT.

Turning to this clonotype: Just one base apart from a much larger clone, this may be a read error. This likely comes from a read error, as the CDR3 has no conserved phenylalanine or tryptophan at its end. It is unclear where the CDR3 begins or ends on the DNA, so no DNA is shown, and the CDR3 is as TCRdb lists it. J is TRBJ2-3 and V is TRBV7-2; the table gives TRBD2 as D, unverified against the DNA. Germline CDR1 and CDR2: SGHTA and FQGNSA. The length of the CDR3 is 17 amino acids, counting both ends. CDR3 region: CASGMDRVIAGAYEQYS.

This clonotype came up many times. The genes are TRBV2 and TRBJ1-1; no clear D gene. Looked up from germline, CDR1 is SNHLY and CDR2 is FYNNEI. The CDR3 is 12 residues long. Between the trimmed V and J ends, which lost 6 bases and 2 bases, there was a span of 7 bases. The CDR3 DNA follows: TGTGCCAGCAGATCTTACAACACTGAAGCTTTCTTT. Translation gives CASRSYNTEAFF.

Regarding this clonotype: With a far larger clone one base away, a read error is the likely cause. This chain joins TRBV7-9 and TRBJ2-3; 11 bases map to TRBD2. Germline V lookup: CDR1 SEHNR, CDR2 FQNEAQ (reference sequence). There are 18 residues in the CDR3. For the CDR3, the DNA is TGTGCCAGCAGCTCCGGGACTAGCGGTGCCCTTTTTTCGGATACGCGGTATTTT. This gives the protein CASSSGTSGALFSDTRYF.

This chain connects TRBV7-9 to TRBJ1-1, with no clear D. The CDR3 extends over 15 amino acids. Germline V gene lookup returns CDR1 SEHNR and CDR2 FQNEAQ (reference sequence). V lost 1 base and J 1 base, leaving 10 bases between the germline ends. Written as DNA, the CDR3 is TGTGCCAGCAGCTTAGTCTCGACGGAGAACACTGAAGCTTTCTTT. It yields the protein CASSLVSTENTEAFF. The full variable domain, completed using reference TRBV7-9 and TRBJ1-1, is DTGVSQNPRHKITKRGQNVTFRCDPISEHNRLYWYRQTLGQGPEFLTYFQNEAQLEKSRLLSDRFSAERPKGSFSTLEIQRTEQGDSAMYLCASSLVSTENTEAFFGQGTRLTVV.

This clonotype was observed many times. The chain recombines TRBV6-5 with TRBJ2-7; D is possibly TRBD1 (6 bases). V was shortened by 2 bases and J by 3 bases, with 11 bases between the two germline ends. The germline gives CDR1 MNHEY, CDR2 SVGAGI. The CDR3 contains 14 residues. Here the CDR3 DNA reads TGTGCCAGCAGTTACGGGGGCCCCGACTACGAGCAGTACTTC. Translated: CASSYGGPDYEQYF.

This clonotype was counted ten times or more. The rearrangement joins TRBV20-1 to TRBJ2-7; TRBD1 is a possible D gene (5 bases). The germline V gene has CDR1 DFQATT and CDR2 SNEGSKA (reference sequence). Trimming pared 3 bases from V and 3 bases from J, leaving 21 bases between. The CDR3 loop spans 16 amino acids. This chain's CDR3 is CSARRLRLDRVYEQYF. In DNA form, the CDR3 reads TGCAGTGCTAGGAGGTTGCGGCTAGACAGAGTCTACGAGCAGTACTTC.

A few counts support this clonotype. A much more abundant neighbour one base away suggests this may be a read error. CDR3 residues: CASSRIARGPDYNERFF. The CDR3 bases are TGTGCCAGCAGTCGAATAGCCAGGGGCCCGGACTACAATGAGCGGTTCTTC. This rearrangement joins TRBV6-1 to TRBJ2-1; D assignment may be TRBD1 or TRBD2 (6 bases each). The CDR3 consists of 17 residues. Germline V lookup: CDR1 MNHNS, CDR2 SASEGT.

This clonotype appeared once. It may be a read error: a sequence one base away is much more abundant. V gene TRBV6-4 combines with J gene TRBJ1-1, with 7 nucleotides matching TRBD1. This CDR3 is 14 amino acids long. The germline V gene encodes CDR1 MRHNA and CDR2 SNTAGT. CDR3 residues: CASSDDRVNTEALF. DNA of the CDR3: TGTGCCAGCAGTGACGACAGGGTGAACACTGAAGCTCTCTTT.